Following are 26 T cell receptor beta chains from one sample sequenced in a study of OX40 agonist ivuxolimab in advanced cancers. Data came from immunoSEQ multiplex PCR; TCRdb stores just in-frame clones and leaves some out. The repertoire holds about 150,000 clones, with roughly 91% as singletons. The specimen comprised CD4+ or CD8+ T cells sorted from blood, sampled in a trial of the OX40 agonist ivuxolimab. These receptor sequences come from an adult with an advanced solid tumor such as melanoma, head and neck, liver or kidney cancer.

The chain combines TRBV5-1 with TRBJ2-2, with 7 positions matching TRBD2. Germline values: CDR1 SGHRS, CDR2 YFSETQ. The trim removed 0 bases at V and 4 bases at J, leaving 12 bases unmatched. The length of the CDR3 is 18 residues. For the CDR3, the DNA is TGCGCCAGCAGCTTGGCTGCTAGCGGAACTCGAGGCACCGGGGAGCTGTTTTTT. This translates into CASSLAASGTRGTGELFF.

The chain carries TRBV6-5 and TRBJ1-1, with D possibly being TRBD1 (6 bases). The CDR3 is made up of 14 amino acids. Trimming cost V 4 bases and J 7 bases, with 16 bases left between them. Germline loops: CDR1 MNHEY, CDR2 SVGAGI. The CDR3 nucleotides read TGTGCCAGCAGTTTCCAGCGGGGGCCCTTTGAAGCTTTCTTT. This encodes CASSFQRGPFEAFF.

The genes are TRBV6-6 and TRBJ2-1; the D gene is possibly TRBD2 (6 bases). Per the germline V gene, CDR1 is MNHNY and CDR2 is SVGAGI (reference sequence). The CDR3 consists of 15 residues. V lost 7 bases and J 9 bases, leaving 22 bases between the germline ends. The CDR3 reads CASNPTFGGSGEQFF. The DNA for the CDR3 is TGTGCCAGCAACCCTACCTTCGGGGGTAGTGGTGAGCAGTTCTTC.

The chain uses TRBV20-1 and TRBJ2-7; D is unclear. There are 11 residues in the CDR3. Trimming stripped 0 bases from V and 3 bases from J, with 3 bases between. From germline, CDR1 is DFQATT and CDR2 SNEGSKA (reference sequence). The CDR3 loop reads CSARDNYEQYF. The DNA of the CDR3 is TGCAGTGCTAGAGATAACTACGAGCAGTACTTC.

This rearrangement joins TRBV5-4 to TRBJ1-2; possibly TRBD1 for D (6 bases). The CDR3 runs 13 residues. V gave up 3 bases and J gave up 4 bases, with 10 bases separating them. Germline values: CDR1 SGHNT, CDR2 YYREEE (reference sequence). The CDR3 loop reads CASSSDRLYGYTF. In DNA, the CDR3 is TGTGCCAGCAGCTCCGACAGGCTCTATGGCTACACCTTC.

The CDR3 sequence: CASSPRTGIAYEQYF. Written as DNA, the CDR3 is TGTGCCAGCAGCCCACGGACAGGGATCGCCTACGAGCAGTACTTC. The rearrangement uses TRBV7-2 and TRBJ2-7; 8 nucleotides line up with TRBD1. The germline V gene has CDR1 SGHTA and CDR2 FQGNSA. The CDR3 sequence is 15 residues long. Losses at the gene ends were 5 bases for V and 2 bases for J; bases not matched to a gene: 8.

In DNA form, the CDR3 reads TGTGCCAGCAGCCCCCGACCACGGGGTTCCTACAATGAGCAGTTCTTC. It yields the protein CASSPRPRGSYNEQFF. V gene TRBV7-2 combines with J gene TRBJ2-1; D is perhaps TRBD2 (5 bases). Trimming shortened V by 5 bases and J by 1 base, and 15 bases separated the two germline ends. CDR3 length: 16 residues. Germline V CDR1 and CDR2: SGHTA, FQGNSA.

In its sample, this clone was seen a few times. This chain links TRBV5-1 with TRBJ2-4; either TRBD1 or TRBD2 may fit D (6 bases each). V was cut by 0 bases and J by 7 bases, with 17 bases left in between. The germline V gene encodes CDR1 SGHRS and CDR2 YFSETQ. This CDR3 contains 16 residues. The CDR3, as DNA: TGCGCCAGCAGCTTGGAGGGGGGCAGGACGGAGAACATTCAGTACTTC. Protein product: CASSLEGGRTENIQYF.

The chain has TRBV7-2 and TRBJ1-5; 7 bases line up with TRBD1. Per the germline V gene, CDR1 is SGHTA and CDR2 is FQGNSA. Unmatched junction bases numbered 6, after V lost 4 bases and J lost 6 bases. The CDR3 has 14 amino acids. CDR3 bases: TGTGCCAGCAGCTACCGACAGGGCGGTCAGCCCCAGCATTTT. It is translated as CASSYRQGGQPQHF.

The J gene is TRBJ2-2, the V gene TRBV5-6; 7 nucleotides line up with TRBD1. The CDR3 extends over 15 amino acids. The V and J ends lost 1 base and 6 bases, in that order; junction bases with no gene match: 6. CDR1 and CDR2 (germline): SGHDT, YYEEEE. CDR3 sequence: CASSLIEGGPGELFF. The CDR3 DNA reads TGTGCCAGCAGCTTGATCGAAGGGGGCCCCGGGGAGCTGTTTTTT.

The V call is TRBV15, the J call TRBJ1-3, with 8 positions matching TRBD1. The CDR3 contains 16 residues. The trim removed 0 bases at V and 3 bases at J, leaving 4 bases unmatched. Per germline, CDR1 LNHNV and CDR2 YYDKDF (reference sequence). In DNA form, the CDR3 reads TGTGCCACCAGCAGAGACAGGGGGCAAAGTGGAAACACCATATATTTT. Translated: CATSRDRGQSGNTIYF.

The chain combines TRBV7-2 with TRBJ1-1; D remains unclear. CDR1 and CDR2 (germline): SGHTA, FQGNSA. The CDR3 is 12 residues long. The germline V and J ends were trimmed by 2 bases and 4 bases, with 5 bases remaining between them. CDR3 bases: TGTGCCAGCAGCTTAAGCCCCACTGAAGCTTTCTTT. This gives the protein CASSLSPTEAFF. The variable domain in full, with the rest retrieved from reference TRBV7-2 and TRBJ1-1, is GAGVSQSPSNKVTEKGKDVELRCDPISGHTALYWYRQSLGQGLEFLIYFQGNSAPDKSGLPSDRFSAERTGGSVSTLTIQRTQQEDSAVYLCASSLSPTEAFFGQGTRLTVV.

CDR3 protein: CASGRNTGELFF. The CDR3 nucleotides are TGTGCCAGTGGACGGAACACCGGGGAGCTGTTTTTT. The genes are TRBV19 and TRBJ2-2; no reliable D call. The CDR3 runs 12 residues. In germline, CDR1 is LNHDA, CDR2 SQIVND (reference sequence). V was clipped by 8 bases and J by 1 base, with 5 bases between them.

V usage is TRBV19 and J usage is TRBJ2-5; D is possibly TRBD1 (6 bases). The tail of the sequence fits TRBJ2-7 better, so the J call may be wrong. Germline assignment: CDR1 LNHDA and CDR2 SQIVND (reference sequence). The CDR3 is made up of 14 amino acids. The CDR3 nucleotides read TGTGCCAGTATGAGACAGGCGGGCTCCTACGAGCAGTACTTC. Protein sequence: CASMRQAGSYEQYF.

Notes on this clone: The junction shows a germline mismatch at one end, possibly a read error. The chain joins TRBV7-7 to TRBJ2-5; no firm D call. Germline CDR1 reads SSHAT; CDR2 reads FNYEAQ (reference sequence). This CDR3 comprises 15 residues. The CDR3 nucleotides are TGTGCTAGCAGCTTAGGCTCGCCGTACCAAGAGACCCAGTACTTC. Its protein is CASSLGSPYQETQYF. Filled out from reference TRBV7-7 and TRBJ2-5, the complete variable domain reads GAGVSQSPRYKVTKRGQDVTLRCDPISSHATLYWYQQALGQGPEFLTYFNYEAQPDKSGLPSDRFSAERPEGSISTLTIQRTEQRDSAMYRCASSLGSPYQETQYFGPGTRLLVL.

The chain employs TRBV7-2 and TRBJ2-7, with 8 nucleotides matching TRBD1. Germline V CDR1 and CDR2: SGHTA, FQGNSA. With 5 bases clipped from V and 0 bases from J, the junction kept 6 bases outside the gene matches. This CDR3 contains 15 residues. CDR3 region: CASSPGQGNSYEQYF. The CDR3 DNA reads TGTGCCAGCAGCCCCGGACAGGGTAACTCCTACGAGCAGTACTTC. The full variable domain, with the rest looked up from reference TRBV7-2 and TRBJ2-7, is GAGVSQSPSNKVTEKGKDVELRCDPISGHTALYWYRQSLGQGLEFLIYFQGNSAPDKSGLPSDRFSAERTGGSVSTLTIQRTQQEDSAVYLCASSPGQGNSYEQYFGPGTRLTVT.

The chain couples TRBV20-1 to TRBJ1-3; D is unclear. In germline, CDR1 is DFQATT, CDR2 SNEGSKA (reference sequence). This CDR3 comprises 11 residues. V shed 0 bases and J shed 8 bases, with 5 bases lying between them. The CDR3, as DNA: TGCAGTGCTAGAGAGGGTTACACCATATATTTT. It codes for CSAREGYTIYF.

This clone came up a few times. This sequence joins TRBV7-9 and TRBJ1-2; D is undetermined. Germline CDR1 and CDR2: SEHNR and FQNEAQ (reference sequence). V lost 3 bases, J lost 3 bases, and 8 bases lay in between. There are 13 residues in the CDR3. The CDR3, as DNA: TGTGCCAGCAGCTTTCGCGGCGACTATGGCTACACCTTC. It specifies CASSFRGDYGYTF.

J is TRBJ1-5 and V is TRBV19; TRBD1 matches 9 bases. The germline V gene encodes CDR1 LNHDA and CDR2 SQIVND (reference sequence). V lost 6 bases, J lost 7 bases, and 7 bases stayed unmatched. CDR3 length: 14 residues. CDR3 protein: CASRDGTGKQPQHF. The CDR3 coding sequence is TGTGCCAGTAGAGACGGGACAGGGAAACAGCCCCAGCATTTT.

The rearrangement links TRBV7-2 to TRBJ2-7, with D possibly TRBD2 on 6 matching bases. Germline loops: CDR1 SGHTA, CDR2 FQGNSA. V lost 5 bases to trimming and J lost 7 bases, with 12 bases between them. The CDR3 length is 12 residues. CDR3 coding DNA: TGTGCCAGCAGCCCGTCGGGGGATGAGCAGTACTTC. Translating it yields CASSPSGDEQYF.

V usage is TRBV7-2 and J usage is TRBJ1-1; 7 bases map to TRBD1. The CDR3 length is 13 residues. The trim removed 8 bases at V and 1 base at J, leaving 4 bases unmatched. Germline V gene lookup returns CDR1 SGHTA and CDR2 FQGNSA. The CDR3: CASSEGANTEAFF. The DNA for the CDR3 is TGTGCCAGCTCGGAGGGGGCGAACACTGAAGCTTTCTTT.

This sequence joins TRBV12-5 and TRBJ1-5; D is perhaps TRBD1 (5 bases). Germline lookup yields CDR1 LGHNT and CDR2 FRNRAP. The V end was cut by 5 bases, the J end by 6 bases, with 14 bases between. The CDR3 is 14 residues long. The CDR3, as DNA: TGTGCTAGTGGTCCCCCGGGACCCCCTCAGCCCCAGCATTTT. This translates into CASGPPGPPQPQHF.

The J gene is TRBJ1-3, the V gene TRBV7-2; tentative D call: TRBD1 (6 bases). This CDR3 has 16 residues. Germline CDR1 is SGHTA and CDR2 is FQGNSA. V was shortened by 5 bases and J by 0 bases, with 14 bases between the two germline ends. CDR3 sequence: CASSVTGISSGNTIYF. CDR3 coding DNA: TGTGCCAGCAGCGTTACAGGGATTTCCTCTGGAAACACCATATATTTT. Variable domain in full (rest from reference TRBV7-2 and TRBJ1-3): GAGVSQSPSNKVTEKGKDVELRCDPISGHTALYWYRQSLGQGLEFLIYFQGNSAPDKSGLPSDRFSAERTGGSVSTLTIQRTQQEDSAVYLCASSVTGISSGNTIYFGEGSWLTVV.

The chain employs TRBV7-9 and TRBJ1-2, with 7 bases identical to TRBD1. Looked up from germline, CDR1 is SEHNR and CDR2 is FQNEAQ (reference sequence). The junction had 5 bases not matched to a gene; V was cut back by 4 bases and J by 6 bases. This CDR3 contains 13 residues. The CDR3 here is CASSSDRVNGYTF. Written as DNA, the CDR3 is TGTGCCAGCAGCTCCGACAGGGTGAATGGCTACACCTTC.

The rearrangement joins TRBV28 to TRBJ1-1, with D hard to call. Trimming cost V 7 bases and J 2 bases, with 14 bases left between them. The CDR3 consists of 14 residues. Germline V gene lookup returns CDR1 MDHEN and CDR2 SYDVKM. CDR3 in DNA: TGTGCCAGCAACATAGGAGGGCGAAACACTGAAGCTTTCTTT. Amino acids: CASNIGGRNTEAFF. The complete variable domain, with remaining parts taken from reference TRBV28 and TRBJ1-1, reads DVKVTQSSRYLVKRTGEKVFLECVQDMDHENMFWYRQDPGLGLRLIYFSYDVKMKEKGDIPEGYSVSREKKERFSLILESASTNQTSMYLCASNIGGRNTEAFFGQGTRLTVV.

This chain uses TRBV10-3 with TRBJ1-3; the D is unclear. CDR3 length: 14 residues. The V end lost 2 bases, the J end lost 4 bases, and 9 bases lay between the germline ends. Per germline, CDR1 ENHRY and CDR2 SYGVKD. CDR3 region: CAISEQQAGNTIYF. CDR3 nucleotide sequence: TGTGCCATCAGTGAGCAGCAGGCAGGAAACACCATATATTTT.